This T cell receptor beta chain comes out of a study of radiotherapy plus CTLA-4 blockade in lung cancer. Chemo-refractory metastatic non-small-cell lung cancer patients were treated with focal radiation plus CTLA-4 blockade with ipilimumab. Measured with immunoSEQ multiplex PCR; TCRdb has only the in-frame clones, and not every one. The repertoire consists of about 50,000 clones, with 84% occurring once and the leading ten covering approximately 4.8%. This CDR3 is built from 13 residues. Trimming shortened V by 3 bases and J by 7 bases, and 12 bases separated the two germline ends. Germline V lookup: CDR1 KGHSH, CDR2 LQKENI.

This sequence originates from a human donor with non-small cell lung cancer whose response to radiotherapy plus ipilimumab could not be evaluated. This sequence joins TRBV18 and TRBJ1-1; D perhaps matches TRBD1 (5 bases). Specimen: peripheral blood, collected from a patient treated with radiotherapy plus ipilimumab. Here the CDR3 DNA reads TGTGCCAGCTCACCGAGCTCCCAGGGTGAAGCTTTCTTT. This sequence encodes CASSPSSQGEAFF.